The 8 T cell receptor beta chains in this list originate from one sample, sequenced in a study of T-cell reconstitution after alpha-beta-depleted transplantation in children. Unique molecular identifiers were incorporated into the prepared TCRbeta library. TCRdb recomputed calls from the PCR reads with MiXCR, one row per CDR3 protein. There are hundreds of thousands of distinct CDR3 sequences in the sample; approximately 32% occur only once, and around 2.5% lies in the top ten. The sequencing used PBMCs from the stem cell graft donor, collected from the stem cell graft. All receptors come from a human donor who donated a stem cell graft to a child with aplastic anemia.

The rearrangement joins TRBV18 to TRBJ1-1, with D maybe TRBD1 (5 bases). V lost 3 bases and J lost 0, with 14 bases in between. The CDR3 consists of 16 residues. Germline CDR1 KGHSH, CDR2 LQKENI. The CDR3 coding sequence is TGTGCCAGCTCACCTGACCTTGGGACGTTGAACACTGAAGCTTTCTTT. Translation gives CASSPDLGTLNTEAFF. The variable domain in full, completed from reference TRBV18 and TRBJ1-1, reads NAGVMQNPRHLVRRRGQEARLRCSPMKGHSHVYWYRQLPEEGLKFMVYLQKENIIDESGMPKERFSAEFPKEGPSILRIQQVVRGDSAAYFCASSPDLGTLNTEAFFGQGTRLTVV.

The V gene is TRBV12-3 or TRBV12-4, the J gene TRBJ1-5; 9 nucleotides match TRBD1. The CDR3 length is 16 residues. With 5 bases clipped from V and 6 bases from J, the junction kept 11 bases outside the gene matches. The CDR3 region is CASSPLGTGNAQPQHF. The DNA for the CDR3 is TGTGCCAGCAGTCCGCTAGGGACAGGGAATGCTCAGCCCCAGCATTTT.

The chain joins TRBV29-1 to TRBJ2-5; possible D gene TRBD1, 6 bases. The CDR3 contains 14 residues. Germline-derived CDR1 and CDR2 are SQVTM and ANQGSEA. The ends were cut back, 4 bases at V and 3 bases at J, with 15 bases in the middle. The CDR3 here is CSVALYRAKETQYF. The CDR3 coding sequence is TGCAGCGTTGCCCTATACAGGGCTAAAGAGACCCAGTACTTC.

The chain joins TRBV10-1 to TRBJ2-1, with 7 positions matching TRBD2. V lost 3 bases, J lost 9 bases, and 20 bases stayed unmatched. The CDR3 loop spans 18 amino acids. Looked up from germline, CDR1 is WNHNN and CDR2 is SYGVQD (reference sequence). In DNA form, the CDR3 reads TGCGCCAGCAGTGATAGGGTCGTATCGGGAGGCCTACCCTCTGAGCAGTTCTTC. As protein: CASSDRVVSGGLPSEQFF.

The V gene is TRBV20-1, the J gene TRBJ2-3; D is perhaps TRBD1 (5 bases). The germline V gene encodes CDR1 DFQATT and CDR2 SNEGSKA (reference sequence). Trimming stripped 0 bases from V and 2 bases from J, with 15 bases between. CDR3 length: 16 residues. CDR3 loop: CSARDRWGGVTDTQYF. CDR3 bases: TGCAGTGCTAGAGATCGGTGGGGCGGAGTCACAGATACGCAGTATTTT.

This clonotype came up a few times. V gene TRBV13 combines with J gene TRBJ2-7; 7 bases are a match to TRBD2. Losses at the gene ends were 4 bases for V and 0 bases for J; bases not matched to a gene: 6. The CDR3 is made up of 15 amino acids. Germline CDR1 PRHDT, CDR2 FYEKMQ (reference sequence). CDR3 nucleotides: TGTGCCAGCAGCTCTCTAGCGGTTAACTCCTACGAGCAGTACTTC. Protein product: CASSSLAVNSYEQYF.

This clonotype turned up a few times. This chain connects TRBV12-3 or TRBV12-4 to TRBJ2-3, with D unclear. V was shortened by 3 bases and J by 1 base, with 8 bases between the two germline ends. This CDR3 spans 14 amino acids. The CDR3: CASSFSLRTDTQYF. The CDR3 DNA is TGTGCCAGCAGTTTTTCCCTTCGCACAGATACGCAGTATTTT.

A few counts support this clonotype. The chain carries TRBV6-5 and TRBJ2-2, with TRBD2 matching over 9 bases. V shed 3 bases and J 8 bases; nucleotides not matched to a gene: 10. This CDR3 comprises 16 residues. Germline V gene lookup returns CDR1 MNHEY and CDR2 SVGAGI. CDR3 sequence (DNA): TGTGCCAGCAGTTATGGGCTAGCGGGACGGTCAGGGGAGCTGTTTTTT. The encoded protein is CASSYGLAGRSGELFF.